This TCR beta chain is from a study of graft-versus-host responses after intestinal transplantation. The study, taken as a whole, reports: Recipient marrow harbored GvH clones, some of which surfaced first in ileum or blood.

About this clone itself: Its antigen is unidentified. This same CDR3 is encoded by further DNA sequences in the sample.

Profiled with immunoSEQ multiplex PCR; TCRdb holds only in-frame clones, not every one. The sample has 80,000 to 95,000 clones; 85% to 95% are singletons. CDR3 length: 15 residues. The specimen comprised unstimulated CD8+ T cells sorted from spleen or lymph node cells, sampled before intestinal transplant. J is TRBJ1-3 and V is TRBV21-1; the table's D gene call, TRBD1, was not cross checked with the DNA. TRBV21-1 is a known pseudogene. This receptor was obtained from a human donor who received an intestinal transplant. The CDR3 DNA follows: TGTTCTTCTGGGGGGGACAGGGTAATAGGAAACACCATATATTTT. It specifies CSSGGDRVIGNTIYF.